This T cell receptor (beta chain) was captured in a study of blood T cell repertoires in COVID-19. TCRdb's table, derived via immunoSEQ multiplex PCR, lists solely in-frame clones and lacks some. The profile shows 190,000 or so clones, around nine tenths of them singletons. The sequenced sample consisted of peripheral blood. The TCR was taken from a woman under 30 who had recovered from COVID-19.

CDR3 region: CASSPLGQGINEQFF. CDR3 bases: TGTGCCAGCTCACCATTGGGGCAGGGAATCAATGAGCAGTTCTTC. This chain uses TRBV18 with TRBJ2-1, with a weak D call TRBD1 (5 bases). CDR3 length: 15 amino acids. CDR1 KGHSH and CDR2 LQKENI come from the germline V gene. Trimming took 2 bases from V and 6 from J, leaving 14 bases between them.